Following are 29 T cell receptor beta chains from one sample sequenced in a study of T cell responses to AZD1222 COVID-19 vaccine. Sequencing used immunoSEQ multiplex PCR; TCRdb keeps in-frame clones, though not all of them. The sample has under 130,000 clones, 88% seen once. The specimen comprised peripheral blood, sampled on day 0 of AZD1222 vaccination. These TCRs come from an adult in good health.

V is TRBV2 and J is TRBJ2-5; D may match TRBD1 or TRBD2 (5 bases each). This CDR3 spans 14 amino acids. The germline gives CDR1 SNHLY, CDR2 FYNNEI. Trimming took off 3 bases at V and 5 bases at J, with 13 bases between the two ends. This CDR3 reads CASSDIGGLETQYF. The CDR3, as DNA: TGTGCCAGCAGTGACATTGGGGGTTTGGAGACCCAGTACTTC.

The chain joins TRBV24-1 to TRBJ2-1; 11 nucleotides line up with TRBD2. The CDR3 covers 16 residues. The V gene end was trimmed by 3 bases and the J gene end by 6 bases; junction bases not matched to a gene: 6. Germline-derived CDR1 and CDR2 are KGHDR and SFDVKD. The CDR3 DNA sequence: TGTGCCACCAGTGATGCGGGGACTAGCGGCATCAATGAGCAGTTCTTC. Translated: CATSDAGTSGINEQFF.

The rearrangement links TRBV3-1 (or the pseudogene TRBV3-2) to TRBJ1-2; tentative D call: TRBD1 (5 bases). The V and J ends lost 0 bases and 7 bases respectively, with 12 bases between them. This CDR3 spans 14 amino acids. The germline V gene has CDR1 LGHDT and CDR2 YNNKEL (reference sequence). The CDR3 nucleotides read TGTGCCAGCAGCCAAGAAGCCCAGGGACTTGGCTACACCTTC. Translated, it gives CASSQEAQGLGYTF.

V usage is TRBV18 and J usage is TRBJ2-2, with D perhaps matching TRBD2 (6 bases). V gave up 2 bases and J gave up 6 bases, with 10 bases separating them. This CDR3 contains 14 residues. Germline loops: CDR1 KGHSH, CDR2 LQKENI. The chain's CDR3 is CASSPVSGSGELFF. DNA for the CDR3: TGTGCCAGCTCACCAGTAAGCGGGTCCGGGGAGCTGTTTTTT.

J is TRBJ1-5 and V is TRBV7-6, with 9 nucleotides matching TRBD1. The CDR3 length is 16 residues. CDR1 and CDR2 (germline): SGHVS, FNYEAQ. The DNA of the CDR3 is TGTGTCGAAGCCGGGACAGGGCTGAACAGTTGTCAGCCCCAGCATTTT. It codes for CVEAGTGLNSCQPQHF.

V and J are TRBV13 and TRBJ2-3; 8 nucleotides align to TRBD2. Looked up from germline, CDR1 is PRHDT and CDR2 is FYEKMQ (reference sequence). The length of the CDR3 is 15 residues. Trimming cost V 5 bases and J 4 bases; bases outside gene matches: 8. In DNA form, the CDR3 reads TGTGCCAGCAGCCCGGGACTAGTGAGGGCAGATACGCAGTATTTT. Residues: CASSPGLVRADTQYF.

The chain is built from TRBV24-1 and TRBJ1-2; 7 bases match TRBD1. V was clipped by 4 bases and J by 7 bases; unmatched bases: 5. Germline CDR1 and CDR2: KGHDR and SFDVKD. This CDR3 spans 13 amino acids. In nucleotides, the CDR3 is TGTGCCACCAGTGACCCGGGACAGTTTGGCTACACCTTC. Translation gives CATSDPGQFGYTF.

The chain couples TRBV6-2 or TRBV6-3 to TRBJ2-3, with TRBD2 matching over 7 bases. The CDR3 has 17 amino acids. V shed 6 bases and J 0 bases; nucleotides not matched to a gene: 12. The germline V gene has CDR1 MNHEY and CDR2 SVGEGT. The CDR3, as DNA: TGTGCCAGCAGCCGCCGCCAGACTAGCACTAGCACAGATACGCAGTATTTT. It translates to CASSRRQTSTSTDTQYF.

V gene TRBV3-1 (or the pseudogene TRBV3-2) combines with J gene TRBJ2-1; 14 nucleotides line up with TRBD2. CDR3 length equals 16 residues. J gave up 10 bases and V 6 bases, and 11 bases lay outside the gene matches. CDR1 LGHDT and CDR2 YNNKEL come from the germline V gene (reference sequence). The CDR3 DNA is TGTGCCAGCAGACCCCGACTAGCGGGAGGGTATGGGGAGCAGTTCTTC. The encoded protein is CASRPRLAGGYGEQFF.

The rearrangement links TRBV15 to TRBJ2-1; 8 bases are shared with TRBD2. The germline CDR1 and CDR2 sequences are LNHNV and YYDKDF (reference sequence). The CDR3 is 15 residues long. J gave up 4 bases and V 1 base, and 3 bases lay outside the gene matches. CDR3 sequence reads: CATSRVVAGYNEQFF. The DNA for the CDR3 is TGTGCCACCAGCAGAGTGGTAGCGGGATACAATGAGCAGTTCTTC.

This chain uses TRBV3-1 (or the pseudogene TRBV3-2) with TRBJ2-2; the D is unclear. Germline V gene sequence: CDR1 LGHDT, CDR2 YNNKEL (reference sequence). This CDR3 spans 15 amino acids. V gave up 1 base and J gave up 0 bases, with 6 bases separating them. The CDR3 region has the DNA TGTGCCAGCAGCCAAGGCCAAGCGAACACCGGGGAGCTGTTTTTT. Amino acids: CASSQGQANTGELFF.

The rearrangement links TRBV7-6 to TRBJ2-3, with 8 positions matching TRBD2. The J segment lost 3 bases and the V segment lost 1 base, leaving 9 bases of the junction unmatched. In germline, CDR1 is SGHVS, CDR2 FNYEAQ. There are 17 residues in the CDR3. CDR3 sequence (DNA): TGTGCCAGCAGCTTAGGAGAGGGCGGGAGGAGGACAGATACGCAGTATTTT. It specifies CASSLGEGGRRTDTQYF.

The chain uses TRBV18 and TRBJ2-1; D is unresolved. Trimming took off 3 bases at V and 4 bases at J, with 13 bases between the two ends. From germline, CDR1 is KGHSH and CDR2 LQKENI. This CDR3 contains 15 residues. Written as DNA, the CDR3 is TGTGCCAGCTCACCTACCCGAGTAACGTACAATGAGCAGTTCTTC. Translated: CASSPTRVTYNEQFF.

The J gene is TRBJ2-7, the V gene TRBV5-1, with TRBD1 matching 8 bases. The CDR3 consists of 14 residues. V dropped 5 bases and J dropped 4; count of bases not matched to a gene: 8. From germline, CDR1 is SGHRS and CDR2 YFSETQ. Written as DNA, the CDR3 is TGCGCCAGCAGACCGGACAGGGAAGGGTACGAGCAGTACTTC. Its translation is CASRPDREGYEQYF.

The rearrangement links TRBV6-5 to TRBJ2-7; 8 nucleotides match TRBD2. V trimming: 0 bases; J trimming: 4 bases; junction bases outside the gene matches: 5. Germline CDR1 is MNHEY and CDR2 is SVGAGI. The CDR3 consists of 15 residues. DNA of the CDR3: TGTGCCAGCAGTTACTCCACTAGCGGTGGATACGAGCAGTACTTC. Residues: CASSYSTSGGYEQYF.

This chain links TRBV19 with TRBJ2-1; 9 nucleotides align to TRBD2. V shed 7 bases and J 4 bases; nucleotides not matched to a gene: 5. Germline lookup yields CDR1 LNHDA and CDR2 SQIVND (reference sequence). This CDR3 has 14 residues. The chain's CDR3 is CASKGGRGYNEQFF. CDR3 nucleotides: TGTGCCAGTAAAGGCGGGAGGGGGTACAATGAGCAGTTCTTC.

The chain is built from TRBV19 and TRBJ2-2; no firm D call. CDR3 length: 15 amino acids. Trimming stripped 3 bases from V and 3 bases from J, with 11 bases between. Per the germline V gene, CDR1 is LNHDA and CDR2 is SQIVND (reference sequence). The CDR3 is CASSIPTIDTGELFF. CDR3 bases: TGTGCCAGTAGTATTCCGACGATCGACACCGGGGAGCTGTTTTTT.

This clone appeared a few times. The chain combines TRBV4-1 with TRBJ2-7, with D perhaps given as TRBD1 or TRBD2 (5 bases each). Trimming cost V 0 bases and J 6 bases, with 15 bases left between them. The V gene's germline CDR1 is MGHRA and CDR2 YSYEKL. CDR3 length: 15 amino acids. CDR3 bases: TGCGCCAGCAGCCAAGAGTCGGGACCAGCGGTCGAGCAGTACTTC. It yields the protein CASSQESGPAVEQYF.

CDR3: CASSQGGLATDTQYF. The CDR3 nucleotides read TGTGCCAGCAGCCAAGGGGGACTAGCTACAGATACGCAGTATTTT. V and J are TRBV3-1 (or the pseudogene TRBV3-2) and TRBJ2-3; 9 bases are shared with TRBD2. The CDR3 length is 15 residues. Unmatched junction bases numbered 2, after V lost 1 base and J lost 3 bases. The germline gives CDR1 LGHDT, CDR2 YNNKEL (reference sequence).

The count of this clone is one. The V gene is TRBV7-9, the J gene TRBJ2-5, with 13 bases identical to TRBD2. Germline V gives CDR1 SEHNR, CDR2 FQNEAQ (reference sequence). The CDR3 extends over 18 amino acids. V shed 1 base and J 3 bases; nucleotides not matched to a gene: 8. In DNA, the CDR3 is TGTGCCAGCAGCTTAGGGGTAGGACTAGCGGGGGTGGAAGAGACCCAGTACTTC. It encodes CASSLGVGLAGVEETQYF.

J is TRBJ2-1 and V is TRBV24-1; unclear D gene. Germline values: CDR1 KGHDR, CDR2 SFDVKD. Between the trimmed V and J ends, which lost 5 bases and 5 bases, there was a span of 21 bases. This CDR3 contains 17 residues. Here the CDR3 reads CATSAHYSATTNNEQFF. CDR3 bases: TGTGCCACCAGTGCCCACTATTCCGCAACCACTAACAATGAGCAGTTCTTC.

The chain has TRBV19 and TRBJ2-2; 8 nucleotides match TRBD2. Per germline, CDR1 LNHDA and CDR2 SQIVND (reference sequence). The CDR3 extends over 16 amino acids. J was trimmed by 6 bases and V by 3 bases; bases with no gene match: 9. The CDR3 DNA reads TGTGCCAGTAGTATTGTCGGGAGGGCCTCGGCCGGGGAGCTGTTTTTT. This gives the protein CASSIVGRASAGELFF.

The genes are TRBV18 and TRBJ2-7; 11 bases are a match to TRBD2. This CDR3 comprises 14 residues. The V and J ends lost 5 bases and 5 bases, in that order; junction bases with no gene match: 5. Germline loops: CDR1 KGHSH, CDR2 LQKENI. The DNA of the CDR3 is TGTGCCAGCTCAAGTAGCGGGAGGGGGGACGAGCAGTACTTC. This sequence encodes CASSSSGRGDEQYF.

This clone has only a few counts. The chain uses TRBV2 and TRBJ2-1, with a weak D call TRBD1 (6 bases). With 2 bases removed from V and 10 bases from J, the gap between germline ends came to 21 bases. CDR1 SNHLY and CDR2 FYNNEI come from the germline V gene. This CDR3 region has 16 residues. The CDR3 DNA follows: TGTGCCAGCAGTGAATATCTCGGGGACATAGGCGTCGAGCAGTTCTTC. Translating it yields CASSEYLGDIGVEQFF.

This clone was picked up one time. The CDR3 here is CASSRGWTNEKLFF. The CDR3 coding sequence is TGTGCCAGCAGTCGAGGTTGGACTAATGAAAAACTGTTTTTT. The chain uses TRBV6-5 and TRBJ1-4, with D unresolved. The germline gives CDR1 MNHEY, CDR2 SVGAGI. The CDR3 is made up of 14 amino acids. V was shortened by 5 bases and J by 2 bases, with 9 bases between the two germline ends.

This clone was observed a few times. The chain is built from TRBV28 and TRBJ1-5; no reliable D call. Looked up from germline, CDR1 is MDHEN and CDR2 is SYDVKM. The CDR3 is 12 residues long. Trimming stripped 6 bases from V and 10 bases from J, with 13 bases between. The CDR3 is CASRLGYHPQHF. CDR3 in DNA: TGTGCCAGCAGATTGGGGTACCATCCCCAGCATTTT.

The J gene is TRBJ2-3, the V gene TRBV5-1; D assignment may be TRBD1 or TRBD2 (5 bases each). The germline V and J ends were trimmed by 5 bases and 0 bases, with 16 bases remaining between them. There are 16 residues in the CDR3. Germline V gives CDR1 SGHRS, CDR2 YFSETQ. CDR3 region: CASRRGPNPSTDTQYF. The CDR3 bases are TGCGCCAGCAGAAGGGGACCGAACCCTAGCACAGATACGCAGTATTTT.

The CDR3 here is CASSILGGLNEQYF. CDR3 coding DNA: TGTGCCAGTAGTATATTGGGAGGGCTGAACGAGCAGTACTTC. V is TRBV19 and J is TRBJ2-7; TRBD2 agrees at 7 bases. CDR3 length equals 14 residues. Germline assignment: CDR1 LNHDA and CDR2 SQIVND (reference sequence). The V segment lost 2 bases and the J segment 5 bases; nucleotides outside the gene matches: 6.

The J gene is TRBJ2-1, the V gene TRBV7-9, with TRBD2 matching 8 bases. The CDR3 has 14 amino acids. J gave up 8 bases and V 4 bases, and 7 bases lay outside the gene matches. Germline V gives CDR1 SEHNR, CDR2 FQNEAQ (reference sequence). The CDR3 loop reads CASSSGTSIHEQFF. DNA of the CDR3: TGTGCCAGCAGCTCCGGGACTAGTATACATGAGCAGTTCTTC.